These T cell receptor beta chains were read from a single sample in a study of T cells in localized non-small cell lung cancer. Sequenced by immunoSEQ multiplex PCR; TCRdb stores in-frame clones only, minus some. In the table there are about 2,700 clones, roughly 45% of which are singletons. The sample was lung tumor tissue, taken before any cancer treatment. Receptor source: a woman aged 40-75 years with stage II squamous cell lung carcinoma. Each CDR3 is given with its conserved first and last residue. D genes are given only for firm matches. Rows give clone size only sometimes, using once, few, many, or a class for an expanded clone.

. | . | TRBJ2-1 | TRBV18 | TGTGCCAGCTCACCTCTAGGCGGCTCCTACAATGAGCAGTTCTTC | CASSPLGGSYNEQFF
. | . | TRBJ2-1 | TRBV28 | TGTGCCAGCAGCCCGGAGGAGCCCGGGCGTGAGCAGTTCTTC | CASSPEEPGREQFF
. | . | TRBJ2-7 | TRBV18 | TGTGCCAGCTCACCTCTCCCGGGGGTAACCGAGCAGTACTTC | CASSPLPGVTEQYF
. | TRBD1 | TRBJ1-4 | TRBV28 | TGTGCCAGCAGCCTTACAGGGGGGGATGAAAAACTGTTTTTT | CASSLTGGDEKLFF
. | . | TRBJ1-5 | TRBV19 | TGTGCCAGTAGAAAAGGCGGTAGCAATCAGCCCCAGCATTTT | CASRKGGSNQPQHF
. | . | TRBJ2-7 | TRBV18 | TGTGCCAGCTCACCCTCAACCCCAGCCCACGAGCAGTACTTC | CASSPSTPAHEQYF
. | TRBD1 | TRBJ2-7 | TRBV6-8 | TGTGCCAGCAGGAGGGACAGGGACTACGAGCAGTACTTC | CASRRDRDYEQYF
few | . | TRBJ1-2 | TRBV6-8 | TGTGCCAGCAGTTACTCGGGCAGCCACTATGGCTACACCTTC | CASSYSGSHYGYTF
. | . | TRBJ2-2 | TRBV19 | TGTGCCACAAATTCCGGGACAATGAACACCGGGGAGCTGTTTTTT | CATNSGTMNTGELFF
few | . | TRBJ2-6 | TRBV11-3 | TGTGCCAGCAGCTTGGGCTCTGGGGCCAACGTCCTGACTTTC | CASSLGSGANVLTF
. | . | TRBJ1-1 | TRBV18 | TGTGCCAGCTCATTCCTGACGGGAGGGAACACTGAAGCTTTCTTT | CASSFLTGGNTEAFF
. | . | TRBJ1-5 | TRBV19 | TGTGCCAGTAGTCCCCCTCAAGCGTCCCAGCATTTT | CASSPPQASQHF
medium-sized | . | TRBJ1-5 | TRBV7-2 | TGTGCCAGCAGCCAAGACCCCAATCAGCCCCAGCATTTT | CASSQDPNQPQHF
few | . | TRBJ2-5 | TRBV11-3 | TGTGCCAGCAGCTTAAATCAGGGTTTCGGGACCCAGTACTTC | CASSLNQGFGTQYF
. | . | TRBJ2-2 | TRBV28 | TGTGCCAGCAGTTTATCGGGGAACACCGGGGAGCTGTTTTTT | CASSLSGNTGELFF
. | TRBD1 | TRBJ2-1 | TRBV28 | TGTGCCAGCACCACATTGGGACAGGCCGCTTACAATGAGCAGTTCTTC | CASTTLGQAAYNEQFF
. | . | TRBJ2-7 | TRBV19 | TGTGCCAGTAGTATATCGACAGGAGTGGACTCCTACGAGCAGTACTTC | CASSISTGVDSYEQYF
few | . | TRBJ1-4 | TRBV11-3 | TGTGCCAGCAGCTTAGAAGGGTCGTGGACTCGGGTTCCGGAAAAACTGTTTTTT | CASSLEGSWTRVPEKLFF
. | . | TRBJ2-2 | TRBV11-3 | TGTGCCAGCATACCGAGGCCGAACACCGGGGAGCTGTTTTTT | CASIPRPNTGELFF
. | . | TRBJ1-5 | TRBV6-8 | TGTGCCAGCAGTTCCGAAAAAAGCAATCAGCCCCAGCATTTT | CASSSEKSNQPQHF
few | . | TRBJ1-1 | TRBV11-3 | TGTGCCAGCAGCTCAGACAACATGGGCACTGAAGCTTTCTTT | CASSSDNMGTEAFF
. | . | TRBJ2-2 | TRBV5-4 | TGTGCCAGCAGCTGGCCCCAGGGGACGAACACCGGGGAGCTGTTTTTT | CASSWPQGTNTGELFF
. | . | TRBJ1-4 | TRBV6-8 | TGTGCCAGCAGATCAATGTTTGGTAGTGAAAAACTGTTTTTT | CASRSMFGSEKLFF
. | TRBD1 | TRBJ2-5 | TRBV15 | TGTGCCACCAGTCTTGACAGGGGGGCTGAGACCCAGTACTTC | CATSLDRGAETQYF
. | TRBD1 | TRBJ1-2 | TRBV28 | TGTGCCAGCACCCGCGGACAGGGCTATGGCTACACCTTC | CASTRGQGYGYTF
. | TRBD2 | TRBJ2-7 | TRBV28 | TGTGCCAGCAGTAGGGCAGCGGGAGGGCCTTTTCTAATCTTC | CASSRAAGGPFLIF
. | . | TRBJ1-3 | TRBV19 | TGTGCCAGTAGAGCGGACTCTGGAAACACCATATATTTT | CASRADSGNTIYF
. | . | TRBJ1-5 | TRBV19 | TGTGCCAGTAGTATGGTATCTGGAAATCAGCCCCAGCATTTT | CASSMVSGNQPQHF
. | . | TRBJ2-7 | TRBV9 | TGTGCCAGCAGTGAAACCGGGAGTTACGAGCAGTACTTC | CASSETGSYEQYF
. | . | TRBJ1-1 | TRBV18 | TGTGCCAGCTCACCCCAGGGCCGAACTGAAGCTTTCTTT | CASSPQGRTEAFF
few | . | TRBJ1-5 | TRBV19 | TGTGCCAGTAGTGTCCTCAGGGTCGGAGCAAATCAGCCCCAGCATTTT | CASSVLRVGANQPQHF
. | . | TRBJ1-2 | TRBV19 | TGTGCCAGTAGATACCAGGACTATGGCTACACCTTC | CASRYQDYGYTF
. | . | TRBJ2-3 | TRBV18 | TGTGCCAGCTCCCTAGACTCAGATACGCAGTATTTT | CASSLDSDTQYF